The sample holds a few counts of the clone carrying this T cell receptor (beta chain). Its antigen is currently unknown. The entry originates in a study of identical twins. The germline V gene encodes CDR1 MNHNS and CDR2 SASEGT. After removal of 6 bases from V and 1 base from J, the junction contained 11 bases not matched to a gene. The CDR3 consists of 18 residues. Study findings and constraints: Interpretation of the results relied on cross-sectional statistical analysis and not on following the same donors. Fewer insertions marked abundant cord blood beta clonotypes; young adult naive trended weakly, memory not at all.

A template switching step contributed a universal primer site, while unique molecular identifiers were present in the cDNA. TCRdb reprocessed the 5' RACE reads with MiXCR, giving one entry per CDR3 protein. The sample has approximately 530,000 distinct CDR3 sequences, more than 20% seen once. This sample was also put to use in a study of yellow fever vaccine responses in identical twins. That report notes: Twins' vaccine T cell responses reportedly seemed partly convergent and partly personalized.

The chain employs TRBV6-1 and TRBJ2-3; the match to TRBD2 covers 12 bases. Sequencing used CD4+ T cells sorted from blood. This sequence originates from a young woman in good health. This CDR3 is CASSTLAGGPGGTDTQYF. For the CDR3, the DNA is TGTGCCAGCAGCACCCTAGCGGGAGGGCCTGGGGGCACAGATACGCAGTATTTT.